The text below deals with one T cell receptor (beta chain). Its antigen is unknown. CDR1 is MNHEY and CDR2 is SMNVEV in the germline V gene (reference sequence). With 6 bases clipped from V and 6 bases from J, the junction kept 6 bases outside the gene matches. This CDR3 has 14 residues. Treatment defined: oral pan-JAK inhibitor, 5-10 mg twice daily. The data were taken from a study of CD8+ T cells in alopecia areata. Study-level information: Dosing spanned 6 to 18 months on tofacitinib, then 6 months off drug. Affected scalp percentage determined the severity score of treated patients.

Study-level results: Clonality in lesional scalp, especially alopecia totalis/universalis, exceeded that of normal scalp. Treatment with tofacitinib significantly lowered scalp clonality and reduced expanded CD8+ clones among the top 100.

Sequencing relied on a cDNA template that was reverse transcribed from extracted RNA. TCRdb keeps only in-frame clones here, not all; method: immunoSEQ multiplex PCR. The repertoire holds approximately 210,000 clones, 50% to 60% seen once, with 3% to 3.5% in the top ten. This chain uses TRBV27 with TRBJ2-4; 9 bases match TRBD1. The receptor's source is a human donor with alopecia areata. The sequencing used CD4+ T cells sorted from blood, collected at week 4, from a patient treated with tofacitinib. The CDR3 sequence: CASSDPGQGNIQYF. CDR3 DNA sequence: TGTGCCAGCAGCGACCCGGGACAGGGAAACATTCAGTACTTC.